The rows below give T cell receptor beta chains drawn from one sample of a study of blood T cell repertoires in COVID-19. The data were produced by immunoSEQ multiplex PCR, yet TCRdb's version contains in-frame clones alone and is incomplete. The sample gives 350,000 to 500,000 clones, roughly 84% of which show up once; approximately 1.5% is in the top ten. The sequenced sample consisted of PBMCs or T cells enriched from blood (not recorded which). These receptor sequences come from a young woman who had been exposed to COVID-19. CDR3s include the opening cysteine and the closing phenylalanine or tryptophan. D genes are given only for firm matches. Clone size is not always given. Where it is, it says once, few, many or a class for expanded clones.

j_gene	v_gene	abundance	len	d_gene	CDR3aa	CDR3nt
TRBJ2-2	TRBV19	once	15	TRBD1	CASNPGQGRTGELFF	TGTGCCAGTAACCCGGGACAGGGGAGAACCGGGGAGCTGTTTTTT
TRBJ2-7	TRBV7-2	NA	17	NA	CASSLGSMVGGQYEQYF	TGTGCCAGCAGCTTAGGTTCTATGGTGGGGGGGCAATACGAGCAGTACTTC
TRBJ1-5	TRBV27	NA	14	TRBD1	CASSLGQVNQPQHF	TGTGCCAGCAGTTTAGGACAGGTCAATCAGCCCCAGCATTTT
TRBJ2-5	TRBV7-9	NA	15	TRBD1	CASSLVPGQQETQYF	TGTGCCAGCAGCTTGGTACCGGGACAGCAAGAGACCCAGTACTTC
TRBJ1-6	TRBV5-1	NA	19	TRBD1	CASSLAGTEHPYYNSPLHF	TGCGCCAGCAGCTTGGCCGGGACAGAGCATCCCTACTATAATTCACCCCTCCACTTT
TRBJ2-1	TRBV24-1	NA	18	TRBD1	CATSDPRVRTGGQNEQFF	TGTGCCACCAGTGACCCGAGGGTGCGGACAGGGGGCCAAAATGAGCAGTTCTTC
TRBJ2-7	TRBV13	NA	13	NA	CASSLGRRDEQYF	TGTGCCAGCAGCTTAGGACGCAGGGACGAGCAGTACTTC
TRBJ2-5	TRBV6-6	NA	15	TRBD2	CASSLAGGHEETQYF	TGTGCCAGCAGTCTGGCGGGGGGGCATGAAGAGACCCAGTACTTC
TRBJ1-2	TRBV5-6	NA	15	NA	CASSLGDATPYGYTF	TGTGCCAGCAGCTTAGGGGATGCCACCCCCTATGGCTACACCTTC
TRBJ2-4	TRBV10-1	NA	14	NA	CASSDSYGANIQYF	TGCGCCAGCAGTGATAGTTATGGGGCGAACATTCAGTACTTC
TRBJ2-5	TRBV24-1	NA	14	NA	CATSDRSRAETQYF	TGTGCCACCAGTGATCGGTCGAGGGCGGAGACCCAGTACTTC
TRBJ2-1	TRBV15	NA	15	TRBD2	CATSTSEAGVAEQFF	TGTGCCACCAGCACGAGCGAAGCGGGAGTCGCTGAGCAGTTCTTC
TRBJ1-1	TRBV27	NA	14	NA	CASSISGANTEAFF	TGTGCCAGCAGTATTAGTGGGGCGAACACTGAAGCTTTCTTT
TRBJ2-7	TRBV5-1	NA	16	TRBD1	CASSLKAGTGDHEQYF	TGCGCCAGCAGCCTCAAAGCCGGGACAGGGGACCACGAGCAGTACTTC
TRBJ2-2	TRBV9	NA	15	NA	CASSVDRGGTGELFF	TGTGCCAGCAGCGTAGATAGGGGGGGCACCGGGGAGCTGTTTTTT
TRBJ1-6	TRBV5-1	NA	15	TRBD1	CASSYGTENNSPLHF	TGCGCCAGCAGCTATGGGACAGAAAATAATTCACCCCTCCACTTT
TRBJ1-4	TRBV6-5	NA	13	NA	CASSSRGVEKLFF	TGTGCCAGCAGTTCCCGCGGGGTTGAAAAACTGTTTTTT
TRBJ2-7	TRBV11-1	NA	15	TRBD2	CASSFGAGGLREQYF	TGTGCCAGCAGCTTCGGAGCGGGGGGACTTCGGGAGCAGTACTTC
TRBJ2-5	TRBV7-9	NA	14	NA	CASSLTEIQETQYF	TGTGCCAGCAGCTTAACAGAGATCCAAGAGACCCAGTACTTC
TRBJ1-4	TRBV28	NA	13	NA	CASRQGSNEKLFF	TGTGCCAGCAGGCAGGGGTCTAATGAAAAACTGTTTTTT
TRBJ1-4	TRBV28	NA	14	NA	CAIGGWQGGEKLFF	TGTGCCATAGGGGGATGGCAGGGCGGCGAAAAACTGTTTTTT
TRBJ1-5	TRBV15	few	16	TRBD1	CATSSLDRGQGQPQHF	TGTGCCACCAGCAGCTTAGACAGGGGGCAGGGGCAGCCCCAGCATTTT
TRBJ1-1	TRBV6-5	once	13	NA	CASSYSRDTEAFF	TGTGCCAGCAGTTACTCCCGGGACACTGAAGCTTTCTTT
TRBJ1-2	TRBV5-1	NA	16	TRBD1	CASSLEASGTVYGYTF	TGCGCCAGCAGCTTGGAGGCATCCGGGACAGTCTATGGCTACACCTTC
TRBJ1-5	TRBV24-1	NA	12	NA	CATPGAHQPQHF	TGTGCCACTCCGGGAGCCCATCAGCCCCAGCATTTT
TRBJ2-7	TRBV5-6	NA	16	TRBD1	CASSSDPGQGSYEQYF	TGTGCCAGCAGCTCCGATCCGGGACAGGGGTCCTACGAGCAGTACTTC
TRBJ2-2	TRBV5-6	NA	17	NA	CASRRGAAGTNTGELFF	TGTGCCAGCAGGCGGGGAGCTGCAGGGACGAACACCGGGGAGCTGTTTTTT
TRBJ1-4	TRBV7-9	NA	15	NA	CASSLSVASNEKLFF	TGTGCCAGCAGCCTTTCGGTAGCTAGTAATGAAAAACTGTTTTTT
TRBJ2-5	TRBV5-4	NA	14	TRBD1	CASSPGTAQETQYF	TGTGCCAGCAGCCCAGGGACAGCCCAAGAGACCCAGTACTTC
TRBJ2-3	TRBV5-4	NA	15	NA	CASSLLVESTDTQYF	TGTGCCAGCAGCTTGCTAGTCGAGAGCACAGATACGCAGTATTTT
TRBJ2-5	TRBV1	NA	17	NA	CTSSQGTGEGPQETQYF	TGCACCAGCAGCCAAGGTACGGGGGAGGGCCCACAAGAGACCCAGTACTTC
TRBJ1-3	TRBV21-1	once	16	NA	CASSLKPLSPGNTIYF	TGTGCCAGCAGCCTTAAGCCTCTCTCCCCTGGAAACACCATATATTTT
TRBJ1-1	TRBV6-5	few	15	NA	CASSPLGAENTEAFF	TGTGCCAGCAGTCCCCTGGGAGCTGAGAACACTGAAGCTTTCTTT
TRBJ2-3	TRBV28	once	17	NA	CASSLQVRDSSTDTQYF	TGTGCCAGCAGTTTACAAGTACGGGATTCTAGCACAGATACGCAGTATTTT
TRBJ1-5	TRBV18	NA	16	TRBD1	CASSPQLGQENQPQHF	TGTGCCAGCTCACCACAGTTAGGACAGGAGAATCAGCCCCAGCATTTT
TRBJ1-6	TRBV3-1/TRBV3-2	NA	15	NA	CASSQDTGGTSPLHF	TGTGCCAGCAGCCAAGATACCGGCGGTACGTCACCCCTCCACTTT
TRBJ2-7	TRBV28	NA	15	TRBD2	CASSSGLAGGSEQYF	TGTGCCAGCAGTTCTGGACTAGCGGGGGGGAGCGAGCAGTACTTC
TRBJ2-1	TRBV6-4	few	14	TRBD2	CASSASGGANEQFF	TGTGCCAGCAGTGCTAGCGGGGGGGCCAATGAGCAGTTCTTC
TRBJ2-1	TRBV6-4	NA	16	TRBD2	CASSDSYGRAYNEQFF	TGTGCCAGCAGTGACTCCTACGGGAGGGCCTACAATGAGCAGTTCTTC
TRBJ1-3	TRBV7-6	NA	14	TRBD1	CASSSTRTGHTIYF	TGTGCCAGCAGCTCCACCCGGACAGGACACACCATATATTTT
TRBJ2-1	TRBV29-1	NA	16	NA	CSVEGRGLFPSNEQFF	TGCAGCGTTGAAGGACGAGGGCTCTTCCCTTCCAATGAGCAGTTCTTC
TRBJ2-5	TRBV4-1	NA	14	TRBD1	CASSLGTEQETQYF	TGCGCCAGCAGCCTAGGGACAGAGCAAGAGACCCAGTACTTC
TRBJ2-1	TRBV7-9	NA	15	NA	CASSLNPSSYNEQFF	TGTGCCAGCAGCTTAAACCCTAGCTCCTACAATGAGCAGTTCTTC
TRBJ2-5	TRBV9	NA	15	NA	CASSLTGSQGETQYF	TGTGCCAGCAGCTTAACAGGGAGTCAGGGAGAGACCCAGTACTTC
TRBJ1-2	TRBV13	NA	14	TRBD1	CASSATGANYGYTF	TGTGCCAGCAGCGCAACAGGGGCTAACTATGGCTACACCTTC
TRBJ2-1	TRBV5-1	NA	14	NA	CASSLGGLYNEQFF	TGCGCCAGCAGCTTGGGGGGCCTCTACAATGAGCAGTTCTTC
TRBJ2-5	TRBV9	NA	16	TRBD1	CASSVDWGQGQGTQYF	TGTGCCAGCAGCGTAGACTGGGGACAGGGTCAGGGGACCCAGTACTTC
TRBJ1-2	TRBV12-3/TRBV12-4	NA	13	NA	CASNPGLGYGYTF	TGTGCCAGCAACCCAGGGCTGGGCTATGGCTACACCTTC
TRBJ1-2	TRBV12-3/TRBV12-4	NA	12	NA	CASSATSYGYTF	TGTGCCAGCAGCGCGACAAGCTATGGCTACACCTTC
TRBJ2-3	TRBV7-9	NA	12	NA	CASTQSTDTQYF	TGTGCCAGCACCCAGTCCACAGATACGCAGTATTTT
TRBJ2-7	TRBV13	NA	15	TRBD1	CASSLGWTGSYEQYF	TGTGCCAGCAGCTTAGGATGGACAGGGAGCTACGAGCAGTACTTC
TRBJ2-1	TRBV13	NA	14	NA	CASSTRGAGNEQFF	TGTGCCAGCAGCACCCGCGGGGCGGGCAATGAGCAGTTCTTC
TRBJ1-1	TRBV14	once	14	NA	CASSQQVANTEAFF	TGTGCCAGCAGCCAACAGGTCGCGAACACTGAAGCTTTCTTT
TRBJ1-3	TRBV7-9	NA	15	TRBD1	CASSIGQGSGNTIYF	TGTGCCAGCAGCATAGGACAGGGGAGCGGAAACACCATATATTTT
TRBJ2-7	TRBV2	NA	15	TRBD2	CASSEVGGRFDEQYF	TGTGCCAGCAGTGAAGTAGGCGGGAGGTTCGACGAGCAGTACTTC
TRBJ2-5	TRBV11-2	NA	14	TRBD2	CASSLADGGGTQYF	TGTGCCAGCAGCTTAGCCGACGGGGGGGGGACCCAGTACTTC
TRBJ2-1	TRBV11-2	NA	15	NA	CASSLILASYNEQFF	TGTGCCAGCAGCTTGATACTTGCGTCCTACAATGAGCAGTTCTTC
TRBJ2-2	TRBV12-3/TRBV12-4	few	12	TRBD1	CASEGATGELFF	TGTGCCAGCGAGGGGGCCACCGGGGAGCTGTTTTTT